This is a list of T cell receptor beta chains from one sample in a study of beta chain features in type 1 diabetes. Sequencing was performed with immunoSEQ multiplex PCR; in TCRdb, only in-frame clones are kept and a portion is missing. This sample has more than 100,000 clones; around 15% occur once, and the top ten carry 2.3%. Sequencing input: central memory CD4+ T cells from blood. The origin of the receptors is a man younger than 40 with type 1 diabetes. CDR3s include the opening cysteine and the closing phenylalanine or tryptophan. Fields, in order: D gene, clone size, CDR3 length, V gene, J gene, CDR3 DNA, CDR3 protein. A D gene is named only where the DNA matches it firmly. Size is stated for part of the rows, as once, few or many counts, or as a class when the clone is expanded.

D: TRBD1
size: few
length: 15
V: TRBV29-1
J: TRBJ1-2
DNA: TGCAGCGCCGGGAAGGAATTACAGGGGAGCCATGGCTACACCTTC
CDR3: CSAGKELQGSHGYTF

D: TRBD2
size: .
length: 14
V: TRBV29-1
J: TRBJ2-3
DNA: TGCAGCGTTGGAAGGGGCGGGGGGACAGATACGCAGTATTTT
CDR3: CSVGRGGGTDTQYF

D: .
size: many
length: 12
V: TRBV18
J: TRBJ2-3
DNA: TGTGCCAGCTCAACGGCGACAGATACGCAGTATTTT
CDR3: CASSTATDTQYF

D: TRBD1
size: few
length: 14
V: TRBV9
J: TRBJ2-3
DNA: TGTGCCAGCAGCGTATTGGGACAGATAGATACGCAGTATTTT
CDR3: CASSVLGQIDTQYF

D: TRBD1
size: many
length: 15
V: TRBV29-1
J: TRBJ2-1
DNA: TGCAGCGTGTCCGGGACAGGGGGCTATTACAATGAGCAGTTCTTC
CDR3: CSVSGTGGYYNEQFF

D: TRBD1
size: .
length: 15
V: TRBV7-2
J: TRBJ2-3
DNA: TGTGCCAGCAGTTCCAGGGGGTTGGGGACAGATACGCAGTATTTT
CDR3: CASSSRGLGTDTQYF

D: .
size: .
length: 15
V: TRBV9
J: TRBJ1-5
DNA: TGTGCCAGCAGCGTTACAGGCGATAGCAATCAGCCCCAGCATTTT
CDR3: CASSVTGDSNQPQHF

D: .
size: .
length: 15
V: TRBV4-3
J: TRBJ1-1
DNA: TGCGCCAGCAGCCAAGAACACAGACCAGACACTGAAGCTTTCTTT
CDR3: CASSQEHRPDTEAFF

D: TRBD1
size: .
length: 15
V: TRBV7-2
J: TRBJ2-3
DNA: TGTGCCAGCAGCTACGGACAGGGGAGGACAGATACGCAGTATTTT
CDR3: CASSYGQGRTDTQYF

D: TRBD1
size: .
length: 14
V: TRBV2
J: TRBJ2-7
DNA: TGTGCCAGCAGCAGGGACAGGAGCTCCTACGAGCAGTACTTC
CDR3: CASSRDRSSYEQYF

D: TRBD1
size: .
length: 15
V: TRBV7-6
J: TRBJ1-4
DNA: TGTGCCAGCAGCCCGGGACAGGTCATTAATGAAAAACTGTTTTTT
CDR3: CASSPGQVINEKLFF

D: .
size: .
length: 15
V: TRBV7-2
J: TRBJ1-4
DNA: TGTGCCAGCAGCTTAAACGGGGAGGGAGGTGAAAAACTGTTTTTT
CDR3: CASSLNGEGGEKLFF

D: .
size: .
length: 13
V: TRBV29-1
J: TRBJ1-1
DNA: TGCAGCGTTGCCGTCCGGCTCGGCACTGAAGCTTTCTTT
CDR3: CSVAVRLGTEAFF

D: TRBD2
size: few
length: 14
V: TRBV4-3
J: TRBJ2-5
DNA: TGCGCCAGCAGCCGCCGGCGGGGGGAAGAGACCCAGTACTTC
CDR3: CASSRRRGEETQYF

D: TRBD1
size: few
length: 13
V: TRBV30
J: TRBJ1-6
DNA: TGTGCCTGGAGGGGACAGGGGAATTCACCCCTCCACTTT
CDR3: CAWRGQGNSPLHF

D: .
size: few
length: 13
V: TRBV7-3
J: TRBJ2-7
DNA: TGTGCCAGCCGAAGTGGGAGATACTACGAGCAGTACTTC
CDR3: CASRSGRYYEQYF

D: .
size: .
length: 15
V: TRBV5-1
J: TRBJ2-7
DNA: TGCGCCAGCAGCTTGGCCGCAGGATTGGAGGGAGAGCAGTACTTC
CDR3: CASSLAAGLEGEQYF

D: .
size: .
length: 14
V: TRBV5-1
J: TRBJ2-7
DNA: TGCGCCAGCAGCTTGACAGGGCCCTCCTACGAGCAGTACTTC
CDR3: CASSLTGPSYEQYF

D: TRBD2
size: .
length: 16
V: TRBV4-1
J: TRBJ2-1
DNA: TGCGCCAGCAGCCAAGATGTGGGCGGGGGTCAGAGTGAGCAGTTCTTC
CDR3: CASSQDVGGGQSEQFF

D: .
size: medium-sized
length: 14
V: TRBV6-1
J: TRBJ2-5
DNA: TGTGCCAGCAGTGAAGTCTGGGGATCAGAGACCCAGTACTTC
CDR3: CASSEVWGSETQYF

D: .
size: few
length: 15
V: TRBV4-1
J: TRBJ2-7
DNA: TGCGCCAGCAGCCAAGATGACAGGAATCGCTACGAGCAGTACTTC
CDR3: CASSQDDRNRYEQYF

D: TRBD1
size: .
length: 15
V: TRBV6-6
J: TRBJ2-3
DNA: TGTGCCAGCAGTTACTGGGGACAGAGCACAGATACGCAGTATTTT
CDR3: CASSYWGQSTDTQYF

D: .
size: .
length: 14
V: TRBV30
J: TRBJ2-1
DNA: TGTGCCTGGAGGGACGAGGGGGGTTCCTATGAGCAGTTCTTC
CDR3: CAWRDEGGSYEQFF

D: TRBD2
size: few
length: 15
V: TRBV7-9
J: TRBJ2-1
DNA: TGTGCCAGCAGCTTAATCGGGGGGTCCTACAATGAGCAGTTCTTC
CDR3: CASSLIGGSYNEQFF

D: .
size: many
length: 15
V: TRBV7-9
J: TRBJ1-2
DNA: TGTGCCAGCAGCTTAGACAGGAACTCTGACTATGGCTACACCTTC
CDR3: CASSLDRNSDYGYTF

D: .
size: .
length: 12
V: TRBV7-2
J: TRBJ2-5
DNA: TGTGCCAGCAGCCTCCAGGGAGAGACCCAGTACTTC
CDR3: CASSLQGETQYF

D: .
size: .
length: 16
V: TRBV15
J: TRBJ2-5
DNA: TGTGCCACCAGCAGAGGAAAAGGACCGGGGGCAGAGACCCAGTACTTC
CDR3: CATSRGKGPGAETQYF

D: .
size: few
length: 12
V: TRBV7-9
J: TRBJ1-6
DNA: TGTGCCAGCAGCTTATGGGGGTCACCCCTCCACTTT
CDR3: CASSLWGSPLHF

D: TRBD2
size: .
length: 14
V: TRBV28
J: TRBJ2-2
DNA: TGTGCCACTCTAGCGGGGGTCTACACCGGGGAGCTGTTTTTT
CDR3: CATLAGVYTGELFF

D: .
size: .
length: 13
V: TRBV4-3
J: TRBJ2-3
DNA: TGCGCCAGCAGCAAGGGCAGAGGAGATACGCAGTATTTT
CDR3: CASSKGRGDTQYF

D: .
size: .
length: 14
V: TRBV6-9
J: TRBJ1-1
DNA: TGTGCCAGCAGTTATTTAGATTGGGACACTGAAGCTTTCTTT
CDR3: CASSYLDWDTEAFF

D: TRBD2
size: .
length: 13
V: TRBV9
J: TRBJ2-5
DNA: TGTGCCAGCAGCCCTTGGGGAGGGGAGACCCAGTACTTC
CDR3: CASSPWGGETQYF

D: TRBD2
size: few
length: 16
V: TRBV25-1
J: TRBJ2-5
DNA: TGTGCCAGCAGTGAAATAGCGGGGAACTTCCAAGAGACCCAGTACTTC
CDR3: CASSEIAGNFQETQYF

D: .
size: .
length: 15
V: TRBV15
J: TRBJ2-4
DNA: TGTGCCACCAGCAGAGATGGCATTTTCGGAGACATTCAGTACTTC
CDR3: CATSRDGIFGDIQYF

D: .
size: .
length: 13
V: TRBV7-9
J: TRBJ2-7
DNA: TGTGCCAGCAGCTTAGCAGACGTAGGGAGGCAGTACTTC
CDR3: CASSLADVGRQYF

D: TRBD2
size: many
length: 16
V: TRBV9
J: TRBJ2-2
DNA: TGTGCCAGCAGCGTAGGCACTAGCGGGAACACCGGGGAGCTGTTTTTT
CDR3: CASSVGTSGNTGELFF

D: TRBD1
size: few
length: 16
V: TRBV7-2
J: TRBJ2-7
DNA: TGTGCCAGCAGCTTAGAATCGGGACAGTATTCCTACGAGCAGTACTTC
CDR3: CASSLESGQYSYEQYF

D: .
size: few
length: 15
V: TRBV6-5
J: TRBJ1-4
DNA: TGTGCCAGCAGTTATGTCAGAGCAACTAATGAAAAACTGTTTTTT
CDR3: CASSYVRATNEKLFF

D: .
size: .
length: 14
V: TRBV5-1
J: TRBJ2-5
DNA: TGCGCCAGCAGAGAAGGCGGGTACCAAGAGACCCAGTACTTC
CDR3: CASREGGYQETQYF

D: .
size: few
length: 15
V: TRBV28
J: TRBJ2-1
DNA: TGTGCCAGCAGTTTAGGTGGTAGCCTCTACAATGAGCAGTTCTTC
CDR3: CASSLGGSLYNEQFF

D: TRBD2
size: few
length: 14
V: TRBV7-6
J: TRBJ2-7
DNA: TGTGCCAGCAGATCCGGGGGGACGGGGCACGAGCAGTACTTC
CDR3: CASRSGGTGHEQYF

D: .
size: few
length: 11
V: TRBV19
J: TRBJ2-5
DNA: TGTGCCGTTGGCGGGGAGGAGACCCAGTACTTC
CDR3: CAVGGEETQYF

D: .
size: few
length: 14
V: TRBV7-9
J: TRBJ2-7
DNA: TGTGCCAGCAGCCCCCAGGGATTATCCTACGAGCAGTACTTC
CDR3: CASSPQGLSYEQYF

D: .
size: many
length: 17
V: TRBV4-1
J: TRBJ2-6
DNA: TGCGCCAGCAGCCAAGATATCAGAAACTCTGGGGCCAACGTCCTGACTTTC
CDR3: CASSQDIRNSGANVLTF

D: TRBD2
size: .
length: 18
V: TRBV9
J: TRBJ2-3
DNA: TGTGCCAGCAGCCCGGGGGGCAGCGGGGGTCTCCTCACAGATACGCAGTATTTT
CDR3: CASSPGGSGGLLTDTQYF

D: .
size: .
length: 11
V: TRBV6-6
J: TRBJ1-4
DNA: TGTGCCAGCAGCCCTGATGAAAAACTGTTTTTT
CDR3: CASSPDEKLFF

D: .
size: .
length: 12
V: TRBV7-2
J: TRBJ2-3
DNA: TGTGCCAGCAGCTTCAGCACAGATACGCAGTATTTT
CDR3: CASSFSTDTQYF

D: TRBD2
size: .
length: 14
V: TRBV5-1
J: TRBJ2-3
DNA: TGCGCCAGCAGCTTGGGGACTAGCTCTGATACGCAGTATTTT
CDR3: CASSLGTSSDTQYF

D: .
size: few
length: 16
V: TRBV7-9
J: TRBJ2-3
DNA: TGTGCCAGCAGCTCCACGGACAGAAAGAGCACAGATACGCAGTATTTT
CDR3: CASSSTDRKSTDTQYF

D: .
size: few
length: 14
V: TRBV23-1
J: TRBJ2-2
DNA: TGCGCCAGCAGTCGCTCGGACGAGGCCGGGGAGCTGTTTTTT
CDR3: CASSRSDEAGELFF

D: .
size: .
length: 14
V: TRBV7-9
J: TRBJ2-7
DNA: TGTGCCAGCAGCCCCGGTACTAACTCCTACGAGCAGTACTTC
CDR3: CASSPGTNSYEQYF

D: .
size: few
length: 13
V: TRBV6-5
J: TRBJ2-5
DNA: TGTGCCAGCAGCCTCAGGGACCAAGAGACCCAGTACTTC
CDR3: CASSLRDQETQYF

D: .
size: many
length: 14
V: TRBV10-3
J: TRBJ2-1
DNA: TGTGCCATCAGTGATGGCAGCCCGGGCAATGAGCAGTTCTTC
CDR3: CAISDGSPGNEQFF

D: .
size: .
length: 13
V: TRBV25-1
J: TRBJ1-6
DNA: TGTGCCAGCAGCCTTACGACTAATTCACCCCTCCACTTT
CDR3: CASSLTTNSPLHF

D: .
size: .
length: 14
V: TRBV14
J: TRBJ2-7
DNA: TGTGCCAGCAGCCAAGACCAAGGGCCCTACGAGCAGTACTTC
CDR3: CASSQDQGPYEQYF

D: .
size: few
length: 13
V: TRBV2
J: TRBJ2-1
DNA: TGTGCCAGCAGCCTTCGGACGGTCGGTGAGCAGTTCTTC
CDR3: CASSLRTVGEQFF

D: .
size: .
length: 13
V: TRBV10-3
J: TRBJ2-3
DNA: TGTGCCATCAGACCGGGGGGCACAGATACGCAGTATTTT
CDR3: CAIRPGGTDTQYF

D: TRBD1
size: .
length: 17
V: TRBV4-3
J: TRBJ2-2
DNA: TGCGCCAGCAGCCAAGATATACAGGGGGCGTTTAGCGGGGAGCTGTTTTTT
CDR3: CASSQDIQGAFSGELFF

D: TRBD2
size: many
length: 14
V: TRBV19
J: TRBJ2-4
DNA: TGTGCCAGTAGTACCCGACAGCGGGGAAACATTCAGTACTTC
CDR3: CASSTRQRGNIQYF